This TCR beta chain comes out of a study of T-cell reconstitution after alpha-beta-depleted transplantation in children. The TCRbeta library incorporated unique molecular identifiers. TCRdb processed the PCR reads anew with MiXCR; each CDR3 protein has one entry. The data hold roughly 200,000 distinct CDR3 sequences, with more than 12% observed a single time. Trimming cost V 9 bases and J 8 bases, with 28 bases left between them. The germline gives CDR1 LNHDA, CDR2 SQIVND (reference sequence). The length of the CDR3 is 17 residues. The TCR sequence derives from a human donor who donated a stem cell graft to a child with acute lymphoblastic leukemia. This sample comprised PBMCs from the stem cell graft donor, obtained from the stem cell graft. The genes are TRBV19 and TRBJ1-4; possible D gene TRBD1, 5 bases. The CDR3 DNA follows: TGTGCCAGCACCACAAGATGGGGGGGGAGGTCAGAGGAAAAACTGTTTTTT. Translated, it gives CASTTRWGGRSEEKLFF.